This T cell receptor (beta chain) was sequenced for a study of identical twins. V was trimmed by 4 bases and J by 2 bases, leaving 4 bases between them. The CDR3 totals 11 residues. Germline-derived CDR1 and CDR2 are SQVTM and ANQGSEA. Findings and caveats of the study: In monozygotic twins, models underestimated the sharing of out-of-frame TCR alpha.

Using its own MiXCR run on the 5' RACE reads, TCRdb lists one record per CDR3 protein. The sample has about 240,000 distinct CDR3 sequences; approximately 10% are singletons. This clonotype was seen ten or more times. Its antigen is not known. The V and J genes are TRBV29-1 and TRBJ2-3; D not resolved. This receptor was taken from a man between 45 and 60 years old in good health. Input material: memory T cells sorted from blood. CDR3 sequence: CSVVPTDTQYF. The CDR3 DNA follows: TGCAGCGTTGTCCCCACAGATACGCAGTATTTT.